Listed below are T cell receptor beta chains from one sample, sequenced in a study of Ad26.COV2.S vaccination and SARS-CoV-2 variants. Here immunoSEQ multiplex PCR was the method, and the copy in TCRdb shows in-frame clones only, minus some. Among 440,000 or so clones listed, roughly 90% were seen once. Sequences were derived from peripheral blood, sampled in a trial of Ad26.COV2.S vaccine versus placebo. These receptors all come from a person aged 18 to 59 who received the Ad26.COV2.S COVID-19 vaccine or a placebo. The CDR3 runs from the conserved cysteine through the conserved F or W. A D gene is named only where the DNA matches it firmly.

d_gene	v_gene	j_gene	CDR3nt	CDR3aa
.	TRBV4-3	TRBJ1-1	TGCGCCAGCAGCCAAAGTGAGGGTGCCATGAACACTGAAGCTTTCTTT	CASSQSEGAMNTEAFF
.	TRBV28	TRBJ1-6	TGTGCCAGCAAAAAACCAGGGTACTATAATTCACCCCTCCACTTT	CASKKPGYYNSPLHF
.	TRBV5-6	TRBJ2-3	TGTGCCAGCAGCCCGCTCTGGGGGGAGACCACAGATACGCAGTATTTT	CASSPLWGETTDTQYF
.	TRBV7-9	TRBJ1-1	TGTGCCAGCAGCCAAAAGTTAATTCCAGGGAACACTGAAGCTTTCTTT	CASSQKLIPGNTEAFF
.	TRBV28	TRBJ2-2	TGTGCCAGCAGTCGAGGGACACCAATATTGGGTCTGGGGGGGCGAACCGGGGAGCTGTTTTTT	CASSRGTPILGLGGRTGELFF
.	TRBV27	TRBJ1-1	TGTGCCAGTGGGAACAGGGTTAGCACTGAAGCTTTCTTT	CASGNRVSTEAFF
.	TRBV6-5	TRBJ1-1	TGTGCCAGCAGTTCTCAAACAGGGCGAACTGAAGCTTTCTTT	CASSSQTGRTEAFF
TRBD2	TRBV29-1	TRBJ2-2	TGCAGCGGTCGGGGGGGCCTTTCTGGGGAGCTGTTTTTT	CSGRGGLSGELFF
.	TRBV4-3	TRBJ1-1	TGCGCCAGCAGCCAAGTGCGGGGTACTGAAGCTTTCTTT	CASSQVRGTEAFF
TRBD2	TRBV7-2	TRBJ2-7	TGTGCCAGCAGCGCGACTAGCGGGGACCACTACGAGCAGTACTTC	CASSATSGDHYEQYF
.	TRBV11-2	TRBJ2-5	TGTGCCAGCAGCTTAGCCAGGGACCGCCAAGAGACCCAGTACTTC	CASSLARDRQETQYF
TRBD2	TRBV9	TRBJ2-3	TGTGCCAGCAGCTCATGGACTAGCGGGGGAGGCACAGATACGCAGTATTTT	CASSSWTSGGGTDTQYF
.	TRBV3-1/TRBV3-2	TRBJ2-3	TGTGCCAGCAGCCGAGGGACACCCGATACAGATACGCAGTATTTT	CASSRGTPDTDTQYF
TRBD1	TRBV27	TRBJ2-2	TGTGCCAGCAAAGACAGGGGGCTAGGCACCGGGGAGCTGTTTTTT	CASKDRGLGTGELFF
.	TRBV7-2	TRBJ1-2	TGTGCCAGCAGCTTAAACAAGGGGAGGTATGGCTACACCTTC	CASSLNKGRYGYTF
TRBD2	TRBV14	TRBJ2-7	TGTGCCAGCAGCCAAGAGGGGCCGGGACTAGCCGCCTACGAGCAGTACTTC	CASSQEGPGLAAYEQYF
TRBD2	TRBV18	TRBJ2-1	TGTGCCAGCTCACCACCCACGGGACTAATCTACAATGAGCAGTTCTTC	CASSPPTGLIYNEQFF
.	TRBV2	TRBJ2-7	TGTGCCAGCAGCTTACTAGCCGGTGGGCGGGACGAGCAGTACTTC	CASSLLAGGRDEQYF